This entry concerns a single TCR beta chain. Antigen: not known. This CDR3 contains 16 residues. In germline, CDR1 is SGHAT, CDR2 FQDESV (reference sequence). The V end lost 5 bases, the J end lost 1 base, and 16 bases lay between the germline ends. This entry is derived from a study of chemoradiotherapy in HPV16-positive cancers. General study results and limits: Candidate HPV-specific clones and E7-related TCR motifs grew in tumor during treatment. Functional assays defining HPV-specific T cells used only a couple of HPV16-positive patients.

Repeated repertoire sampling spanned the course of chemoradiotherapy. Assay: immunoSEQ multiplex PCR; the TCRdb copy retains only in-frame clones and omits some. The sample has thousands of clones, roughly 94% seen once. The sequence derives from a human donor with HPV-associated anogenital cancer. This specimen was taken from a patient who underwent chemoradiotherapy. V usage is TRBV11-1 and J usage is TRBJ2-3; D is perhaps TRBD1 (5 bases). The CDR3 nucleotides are TGTGCCAGCAGCCAGTTACAGGATTGGGGCACAGATACGCAGTATTTT. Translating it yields CASSQLQDWGTDTQYF.